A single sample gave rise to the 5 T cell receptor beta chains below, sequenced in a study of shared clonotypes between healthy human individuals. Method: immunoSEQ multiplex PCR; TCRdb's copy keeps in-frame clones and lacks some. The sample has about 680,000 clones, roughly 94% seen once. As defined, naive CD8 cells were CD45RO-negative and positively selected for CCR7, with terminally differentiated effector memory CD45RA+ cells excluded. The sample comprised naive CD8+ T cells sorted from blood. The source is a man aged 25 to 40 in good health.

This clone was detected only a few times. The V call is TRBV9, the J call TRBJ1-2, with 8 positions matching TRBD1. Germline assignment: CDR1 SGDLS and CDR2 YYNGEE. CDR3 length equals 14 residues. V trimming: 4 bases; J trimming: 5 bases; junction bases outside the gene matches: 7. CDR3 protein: CASSHGQGRYGYTF. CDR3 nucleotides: TGTGCCAGCAGCCATGGACAGGGAAGGTATGGCTACACCTTC. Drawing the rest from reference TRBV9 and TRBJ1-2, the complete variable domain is DSGVTQTPKHLITATGQRVTLRCSPRSGDLSVYWYQQSLDQGLQFLIQYYNGEERAKGNILERFSAQQFPDLHSELNLSSLELGDSALYFCASSHGQGRYGYTFGSGTRLTVV.

The CDR3 protein is CASSPPRGPYEQYF. CDR3 in DNA: TGTGCCAGCAGCCCCCCCAGGGGTCCCTACGAGCAGTACTTC. The rearrangement joins TRBV7-9 to TRBJ2-7, with D possibly TRBD1 on 6 matching bases. With 5 bases removed from V and 2 bases from J, the gap between germline ends came to 13 bases. The CDR3 contains 14 residues. The germline gives CDR1 SEHNR, CDR2 FQNEAQ (reference sequence).

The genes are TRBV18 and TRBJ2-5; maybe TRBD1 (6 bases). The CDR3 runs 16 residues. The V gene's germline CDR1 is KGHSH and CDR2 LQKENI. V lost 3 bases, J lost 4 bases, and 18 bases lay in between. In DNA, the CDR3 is TGTGCCAGCTCACCTGGGGACAAGCTAGGACGAGAGACCCAGTACTTC. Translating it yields CASSPGDKLGRETQYF. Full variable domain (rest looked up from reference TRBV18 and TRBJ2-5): NAGVMQNPRHLVRRRGQEARLRCSPMKGHSHVYWYRQLPEEGLKFMVYLQKENIIDESGMPKERFSAEFPKEGPSILRIQQVVRGDSAAYFCASSPGDKLGRETQYFGPGTRLLVL.

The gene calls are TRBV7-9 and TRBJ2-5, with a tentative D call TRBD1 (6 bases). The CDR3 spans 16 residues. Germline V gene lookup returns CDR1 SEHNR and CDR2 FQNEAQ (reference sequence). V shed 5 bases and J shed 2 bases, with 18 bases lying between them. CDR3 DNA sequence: TGTGCCAGCAGCCTCAATCCGGCAACAGGGCAAGAGACCCAGTACTTC. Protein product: CASSLNPATGQETQYF.

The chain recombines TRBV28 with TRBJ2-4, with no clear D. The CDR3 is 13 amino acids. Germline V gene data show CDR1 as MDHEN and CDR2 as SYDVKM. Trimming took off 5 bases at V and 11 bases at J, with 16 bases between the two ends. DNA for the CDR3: TGTGCCAGCAGTCACCGAAACTCACCTCTTCAGTACTTC. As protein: CASSHRNSPLQYF.